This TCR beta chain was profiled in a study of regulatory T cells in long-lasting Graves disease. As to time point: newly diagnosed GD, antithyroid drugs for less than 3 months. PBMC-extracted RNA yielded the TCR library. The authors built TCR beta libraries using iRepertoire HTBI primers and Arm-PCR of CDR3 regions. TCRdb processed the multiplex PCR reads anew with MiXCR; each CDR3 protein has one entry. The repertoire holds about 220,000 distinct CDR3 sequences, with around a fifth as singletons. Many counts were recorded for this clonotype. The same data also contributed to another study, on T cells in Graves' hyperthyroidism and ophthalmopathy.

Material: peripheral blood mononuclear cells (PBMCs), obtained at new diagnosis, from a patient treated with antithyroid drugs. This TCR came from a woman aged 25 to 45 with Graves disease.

The CDR3 spells CASSQDRDRPYGYTF. In DNA form, the CDR3 reads TGTGCCAGCAGCCAAGACCGGGACAGACCCTATGGCTACACCTTC. This chain connects TRBV3-1 to TRBJ1-2, with 7 bases matching TRBD1. This CDR3 has 15 amino acids. Germline loops: CDR1 LGHDT, CDR2 YNNKEL (reference sequence). V gave up 0 bases and J gave up 4 bases; unmatched junction bases: 5.